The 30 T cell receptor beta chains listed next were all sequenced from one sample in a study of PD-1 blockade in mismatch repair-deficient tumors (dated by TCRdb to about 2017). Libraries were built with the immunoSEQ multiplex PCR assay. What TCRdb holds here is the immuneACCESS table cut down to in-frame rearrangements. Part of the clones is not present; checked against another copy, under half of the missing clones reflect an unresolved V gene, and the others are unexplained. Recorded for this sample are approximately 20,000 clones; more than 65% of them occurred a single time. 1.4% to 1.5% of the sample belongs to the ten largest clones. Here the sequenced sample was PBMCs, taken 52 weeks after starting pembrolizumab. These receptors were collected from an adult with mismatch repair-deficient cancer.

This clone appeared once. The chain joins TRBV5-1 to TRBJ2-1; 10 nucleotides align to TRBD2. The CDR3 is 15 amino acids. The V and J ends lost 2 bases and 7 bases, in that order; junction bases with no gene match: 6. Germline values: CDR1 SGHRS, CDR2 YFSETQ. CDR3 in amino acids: CASSFFTSGNNEQFF. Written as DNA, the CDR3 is TGCGCCAGCAGCTTCTTCACTAGCGGGAATAATGAGCAGTTCTTC.

CDR3 sequence: CASSPGRQNTGELFF. DNA of the CDR3: TGTGCCAGCTCACCCGGAAGACAGAACACCGGGGAGCTGTTTTTT. V is TRBV18 and J is TRBJ2-2; the D is unclear. The V end lost 3 bases, the J end lost 1 base, and 9 bases lay between the germline ends. The CDR3 length is 15 residues. CDR1 KGHSH and CDR2 LQKENI come from the germline V gene.

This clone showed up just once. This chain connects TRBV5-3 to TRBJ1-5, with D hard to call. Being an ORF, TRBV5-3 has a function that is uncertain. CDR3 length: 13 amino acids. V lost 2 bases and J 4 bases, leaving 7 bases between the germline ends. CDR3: CARSFTGNQPQHF. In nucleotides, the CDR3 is TGTGCCAGAAGCTTTACGGGGAATCAGCCCCAGCATTTT.

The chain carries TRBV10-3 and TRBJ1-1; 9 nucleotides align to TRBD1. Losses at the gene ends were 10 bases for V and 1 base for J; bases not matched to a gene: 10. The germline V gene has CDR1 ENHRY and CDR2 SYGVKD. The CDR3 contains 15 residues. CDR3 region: CATENRGLRNTEAFF. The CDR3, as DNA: TGTGCCACCGAGAACAGGGGGCTGAGGAACACTGAAGCTTTCTTT.

CDR3 in DNA: TGTGCCATCAGTAGGACAGGGGATAACTATGGCTACACCTTC. Protein sequence: CAISRTGDNYGYTF. V is TRBV10-3 and J is TRBJ1-2, with TRBD1 matching 9 bases. CDR3 size: 14 residues. V was clipped by 5 bases and J by 1 base; unmatched bases: 2. Germline V gene data show CDR1 as ENHRY and CDR2 as SYGVKD.

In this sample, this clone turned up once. The CDR3 loop is CAWSGFLREVYNEQFF. CDR3 in DNA: TGTGCCTGGAGTGGGTTTTTGCGGGAGGTGTACAATGAGCAGTTCTTC. The chain links TRBV30 to TRBJ2-1; 8 bases fit TRBD2. The germline V gene has CDR1 GTSNPN and CDR2 SVGIG (reference sequence). The CDR3 is 16 residues long. After removal of 1 base from V and 4 bases from J, the junction contained 9 bases not matched to a gene.

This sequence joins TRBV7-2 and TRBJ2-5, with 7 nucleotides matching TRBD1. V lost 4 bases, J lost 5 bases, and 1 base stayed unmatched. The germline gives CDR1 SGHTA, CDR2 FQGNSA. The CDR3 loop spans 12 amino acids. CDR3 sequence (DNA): TGTGCCAGCAGCTACAGGGGCGAGACCCAGTACTTC. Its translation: CASSYRGETQYF.

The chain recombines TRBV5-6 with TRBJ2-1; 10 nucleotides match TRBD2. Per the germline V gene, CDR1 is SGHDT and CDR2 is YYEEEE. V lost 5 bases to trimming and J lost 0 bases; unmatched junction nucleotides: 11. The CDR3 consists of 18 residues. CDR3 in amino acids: CASRRALAGAISYNEQFF. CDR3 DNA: TGTGCCAGCAGGAGAGCGCTAGCGGGAGCTATCTCCTACAATGAGCAGTTCTTC.

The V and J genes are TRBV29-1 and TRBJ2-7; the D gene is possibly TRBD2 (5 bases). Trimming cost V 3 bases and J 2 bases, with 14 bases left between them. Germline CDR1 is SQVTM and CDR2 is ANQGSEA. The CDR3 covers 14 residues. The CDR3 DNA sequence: TGCAGCGTTGAGAGGGCCTCTGGCACCTACGAGCAGTACTTC. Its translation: CSVERASGTYEQYF.

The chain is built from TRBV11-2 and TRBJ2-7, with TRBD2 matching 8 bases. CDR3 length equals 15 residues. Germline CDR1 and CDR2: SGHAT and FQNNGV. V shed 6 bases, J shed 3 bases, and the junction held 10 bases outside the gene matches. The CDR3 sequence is CASRPVGTSGYEQYF. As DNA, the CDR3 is TGTGCCAGCAGACCAGTCGGGACTAGTGGCTACGAGCAGTACTTC.

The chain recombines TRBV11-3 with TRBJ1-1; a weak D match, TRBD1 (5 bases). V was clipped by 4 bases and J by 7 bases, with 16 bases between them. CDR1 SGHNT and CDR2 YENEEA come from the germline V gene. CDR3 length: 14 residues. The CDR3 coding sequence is TGTGCCAGCAGCTCTAGGCGCGGGGGATATGAAGCTTTCTTT. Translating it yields CASSSRRGGYEAFF.

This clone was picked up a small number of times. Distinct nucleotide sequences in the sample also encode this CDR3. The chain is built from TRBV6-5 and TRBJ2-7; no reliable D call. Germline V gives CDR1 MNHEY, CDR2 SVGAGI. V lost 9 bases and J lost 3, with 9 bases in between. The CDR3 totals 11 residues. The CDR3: CASYDSYEQYF. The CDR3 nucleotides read TGTGCCAGTTATGATAGCTACGAGCAGTACTTC.

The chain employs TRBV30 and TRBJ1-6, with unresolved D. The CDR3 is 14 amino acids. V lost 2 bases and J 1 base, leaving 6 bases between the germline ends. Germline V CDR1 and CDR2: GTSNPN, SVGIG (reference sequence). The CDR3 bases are TGTGCCTGGAGTCAGGTGTCCTATAATTCACCCCTCCACTTT. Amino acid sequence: CAWSQVSYNSPLHF.

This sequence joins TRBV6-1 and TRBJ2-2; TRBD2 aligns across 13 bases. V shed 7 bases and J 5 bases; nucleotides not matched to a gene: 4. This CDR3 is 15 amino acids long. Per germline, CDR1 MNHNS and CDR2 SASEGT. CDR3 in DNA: TGTGCCAGCAAGGGACTAGCGGGAAGGACCGGGGAGCTGTTTTTT. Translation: CASKGLAGRTGELFF.

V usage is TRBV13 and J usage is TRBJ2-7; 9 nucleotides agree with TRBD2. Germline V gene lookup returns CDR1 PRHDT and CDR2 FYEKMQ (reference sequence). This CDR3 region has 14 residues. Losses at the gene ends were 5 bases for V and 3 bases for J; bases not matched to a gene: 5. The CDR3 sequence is CASSRGGVLYEQYF. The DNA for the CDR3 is TGTGCCAGCAGCCGCGGGGGGGTACTCTACGAGCAGTACTTC.

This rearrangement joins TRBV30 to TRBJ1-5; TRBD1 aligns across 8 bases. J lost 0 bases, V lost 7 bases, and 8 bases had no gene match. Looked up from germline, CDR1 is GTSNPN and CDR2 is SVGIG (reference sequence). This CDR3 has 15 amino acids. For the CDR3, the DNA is TGTGCCTCACGGACAGGGTCGTATAGCAATCAGCCCCAGCATTTT. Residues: CASRTGSYSNQPQHF.

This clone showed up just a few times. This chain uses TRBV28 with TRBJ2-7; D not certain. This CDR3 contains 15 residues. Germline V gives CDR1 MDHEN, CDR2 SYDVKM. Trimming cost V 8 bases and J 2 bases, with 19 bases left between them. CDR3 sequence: CASSFLASNPYEQYF. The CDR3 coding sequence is TGTGCCAGCTCCTTCTTGGCATCGAACCCCTACGAGCAGTACTTC.

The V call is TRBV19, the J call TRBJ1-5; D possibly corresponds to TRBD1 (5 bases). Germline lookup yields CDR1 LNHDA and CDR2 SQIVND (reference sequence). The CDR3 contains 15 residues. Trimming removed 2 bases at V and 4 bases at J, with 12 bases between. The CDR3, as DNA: TGTGCCAGTAGTATACAATTAGGGGATAATCAGCCCCAGCATTTT. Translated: CASSIQLGDNQPQHF.

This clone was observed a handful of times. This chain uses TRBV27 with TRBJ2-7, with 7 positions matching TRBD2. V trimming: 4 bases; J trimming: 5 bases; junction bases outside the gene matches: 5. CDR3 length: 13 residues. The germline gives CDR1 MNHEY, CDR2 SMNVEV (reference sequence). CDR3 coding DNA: TGTGCCAGCAGTTCTCTAGCGGAACACGAGCAGTACTTC. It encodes CASSSLAEHEQYF.

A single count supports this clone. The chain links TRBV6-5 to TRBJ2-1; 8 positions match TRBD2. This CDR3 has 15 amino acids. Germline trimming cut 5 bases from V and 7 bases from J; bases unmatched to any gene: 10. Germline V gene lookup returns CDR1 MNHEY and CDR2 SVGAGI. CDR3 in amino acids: CASSVSGNPGNEQFF. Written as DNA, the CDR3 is TGTGCCAGCAGTGTTAGCGGGAATCCGGGGAATGAGCAGTTCTTC.

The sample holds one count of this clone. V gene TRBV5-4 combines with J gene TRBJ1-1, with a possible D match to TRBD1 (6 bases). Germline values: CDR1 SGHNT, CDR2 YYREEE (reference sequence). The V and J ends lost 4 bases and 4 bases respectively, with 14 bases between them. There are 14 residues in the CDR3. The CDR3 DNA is TGTGCCAGCAGCCCACAGGGTTTGGTCACTGAAGCTTTCTTT. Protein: CASSPQGLVTEAFF.

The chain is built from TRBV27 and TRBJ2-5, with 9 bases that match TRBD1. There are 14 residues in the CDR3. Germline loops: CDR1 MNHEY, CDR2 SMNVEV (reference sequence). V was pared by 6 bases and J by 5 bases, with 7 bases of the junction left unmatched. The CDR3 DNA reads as TGTGCCAGCAGACTACAGGGGGCTGGGGAGACCCAGTACTTC. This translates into CASRLQGAGETQYF.

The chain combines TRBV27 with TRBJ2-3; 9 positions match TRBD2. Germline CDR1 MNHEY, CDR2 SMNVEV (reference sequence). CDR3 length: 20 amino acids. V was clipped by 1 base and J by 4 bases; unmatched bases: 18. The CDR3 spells CASSLFGLGAGGGNADTQYF. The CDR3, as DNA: TGTGCCAGCAGTTTATTTGGGTTGGGGGCGGGAGGGGGAAATGCAGATACGCAGTATTTT.

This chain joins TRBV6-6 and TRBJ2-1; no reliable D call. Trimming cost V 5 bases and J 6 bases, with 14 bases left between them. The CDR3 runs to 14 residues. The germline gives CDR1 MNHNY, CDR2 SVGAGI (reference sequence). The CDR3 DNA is TGTGCCAGCAGTCCTCCGTGGCAGATCAATGAGCAGTTCTTC. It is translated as CASSPPWQINEQFF.

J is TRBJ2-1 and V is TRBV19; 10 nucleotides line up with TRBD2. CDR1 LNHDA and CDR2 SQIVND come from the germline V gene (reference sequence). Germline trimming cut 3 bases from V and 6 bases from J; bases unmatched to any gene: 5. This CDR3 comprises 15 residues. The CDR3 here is CASSMRSGRANEQFF. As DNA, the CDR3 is TGTGCCAGTAGTATGAGGAGCGGGAGGGCCAATGAGCAGTTCTTC.

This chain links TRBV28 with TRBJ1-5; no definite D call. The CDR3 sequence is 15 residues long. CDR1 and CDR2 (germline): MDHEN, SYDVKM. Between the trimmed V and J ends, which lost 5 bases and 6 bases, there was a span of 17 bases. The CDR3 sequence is CASSPRQDLGQPQHF. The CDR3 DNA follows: TGTGCCAGCAGTCCCCGTCAGGATTTGGGTCAGCCCCAGCATTTT.

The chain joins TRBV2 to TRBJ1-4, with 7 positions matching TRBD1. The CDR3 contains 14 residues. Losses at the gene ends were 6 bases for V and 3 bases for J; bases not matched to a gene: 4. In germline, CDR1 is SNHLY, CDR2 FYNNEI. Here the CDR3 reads CASRRQGPNEKLFF. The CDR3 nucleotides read TGTGCCAGCAGGAGACAGGGACCTAATGAAAAACTGTTTTTT.

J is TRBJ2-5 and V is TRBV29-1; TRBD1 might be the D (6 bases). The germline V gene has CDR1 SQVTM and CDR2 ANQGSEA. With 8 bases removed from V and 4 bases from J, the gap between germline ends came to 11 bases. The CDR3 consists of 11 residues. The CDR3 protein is CSPLQGETQYF. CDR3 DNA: TGCAGCCCGCTACAGGGAGAGACCCAGTACTTC.

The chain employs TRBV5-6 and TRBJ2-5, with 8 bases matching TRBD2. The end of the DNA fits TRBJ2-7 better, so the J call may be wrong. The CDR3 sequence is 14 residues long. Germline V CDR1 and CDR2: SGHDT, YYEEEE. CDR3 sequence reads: CASSLFGRDYEQYF. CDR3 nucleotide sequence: TGTGCCAGCAGCTTGTTCGGGAGGGACTACGAGCAGTACTTC.

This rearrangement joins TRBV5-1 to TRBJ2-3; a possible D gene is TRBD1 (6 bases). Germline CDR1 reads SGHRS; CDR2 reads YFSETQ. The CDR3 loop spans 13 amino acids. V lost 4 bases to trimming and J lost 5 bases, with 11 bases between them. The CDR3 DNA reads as TGCGCCAGCAGCAGGGGACACCGAGATACGCAGTATTTT. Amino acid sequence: CASSRGHRDTQYF.